One sample yielded the 10 T cell receptor beta chains listed below, sequenced in a study of blood T cell repertoires in COVID-19. Sequencing used immunoSEQ multiplex PCR; TCRdb keeps in-frame clones, though not all of them. In the table there are roughly 330,000 clones, approximately 90% of which are singletons. The sequenced material came from peripheral blood. Source of these receptors: a man aged 30-40 years with COVID-19, enrolled during active disease.

This clone was observed a handful of times. This rearrangement joins TRBV27 to TRBJ1-6, with 8 bases fitting TRBD1. V shed 5 bases and J 10 bases; nucleotides not matched to a gene: 7. This CDR3 has 14 amino acids. CDR1 is MNHEY, CDR2 SMNVEV, per germline (reference sequence). The CDR3 DNA reads TGTGCCAGCAGTCGAGGACAGGGTCAATCACCCCTCCACTTT. Its protein product is CASSRGQGQSPLHF.

The rearrangement uses TRBV6-5 and TRBJ2-7; D might be TRBD1 (6 bases). V shed 2 bases and J shed 0 bases, with 14 bases lying between them. The germline V gene encodes CDR1 MNHEY and CDR2 SVGAGI. The CDR3 sequence is 16 residues long. This CDR3 is CASSYGGVRGSYEQYF. CDR3 DNA sequence: TGTGCCAGCAGTTACGGTGGGGTCAGGGGCTCCTACGAGCAGTACTTC.

V and J are TRBV5-4 and TRBJ1-1, with D maybe TRBD1 (5 bases). The CDR3 length is 16 residues. Trimming removed 4 bases at V and 0 bases at J, with 16 bases between. Germline V gives CDR1 SGHNT, CDR2 YYREEE (reference sequence). CDR3 nucleotides: TGTGCCAGCAGCCCCGGGAGGGGAGAATTGAACACTGAAGCTTTCTTT. Residues: CASSPGRGELNTEAFF.

The chain carries TRBV7-8 and TRBJ1-5, with D unresolved. Trimming pared 5 bases from V and 2 bases from J, leaving 10 bases between. Germline V gene data show CDR1 as SGHVS and CDR2 as FQNEAQ. This CDR3 contains 14 residues. This CDR3 reads CASSISQGNQPQHF. The CDR3 nucleotides read TGTGCCAGCAGCATAAGTCAGGGCAATCAGCCCCAGCATTTT.

Turning to this clone: Distinct nucleotide sequences in the sample also encode this CDR3. The V and J genes are TRBV27 and TRBJ2-7; TRBD1 is a possible D gene (5 bases). Germline V gives CDR1 MNHEY, CDR2 SMNVEV (reference sequence). The length of the CDR3 is 13 residues. Trimming cost V 5 bases and J 2 bases, with 10 bases left between them. The CDR3 reads CASSPDRAYEQYF. The CDR3 region has the DNA TGTGCCAGCAGTCCCGACAGAGCCTACGAGCAGTACTTC.

The rearrangement uses TRBV10-2 and TRBJ2-2, with TRBD2 matching 10 bases. This CDR3 has 18 amino acids. In germline, CDR1 is WSHSY, CDR2 SAAADI. V shed 5 bases and J 0 bases; nucleotides not matched to a gene: 9. CDR3 protein: CASSIAGTSDTNTGELFF. DNA of the CDR3: TGCGCCAGCAGTATAGCCGGGACTAGCGATACGAACACCGGGGAGCTGTTTTTT.

The chain joins TRBV24-1 to TRBJ2-5, with D perhaps matching TRBD1 (5 bases). The V gene lost 6 bases and the J gene lost 2 bases, with 9 bases spanning the gap. Germline values: CDR1 KGHDR, CDR2 SFDVKD. The CDR3 is 13 residues long. The DNA for the CDR3 is TGTGCCACCAGTCACGGACATCAAGAGACCCAGTACTTC. Translated, it gives CATSHGHQETQYF.

CDR3 in DNA: TGTGCCAGCAGCCACCCTACGAGGAACACTGAAGCTTTCTTT. This gives the protein CASSHPTRNTEAFF. V is TRBV7-2 and J is TRBJ1-1; no reliable D call. The V end was cut by 5 bases, the J end by 1 base, with 11 bases between. This CDR3 contains 14 residues. Germline V gene lookup returns CDR1 SGHTA and CDR2 FQGNSA.

The chain carries TRBV4-1 and TRBJ2-2, with D possibly being TRBD1 (6 bases). Germline CDR1 MGHRA, CDR2 YSYEKL. V shed 0 bases and J shed 5 bases, with 22 bases lying between them. The CDR3 has 19 residues. The CDR3 coding sequence is TGCGCCAGCAGCCAAGATTCCGGACAGCTTGCTAAATGGACCGGGGAGCTGTTTTTT. Translation: CASSQDSGQLAKWTGELFF.

The chain recombines TRBV9 with TRBJ2-5; D is ambiguous. CDR1 and CDR2 (germline): SGDLS, YYNGEE. Trimming stripped 0 bases from V and 7 bases from J, with 19 bases between. The CDR3 loop spans 16 amino acids. CDR3 residues: CASSVDTTLQEGTQYF. The CDR3 coding sequence is TGTGCCAGCAGCGTAGATACTACCCTACAAGAAGGGACCCAGTACTTC.